What follows are 4 T cell receptor beta chains derived from one specimen sequenced in a study of T-cell reconstitution after alpha-beta-depleted transplantation in children (TCRdb year 2016). The treatment or condition label here, explained by the study, means: allogeneic hematopoietic cell transplantation with graft depleted of TCRalphabeta T cells and CD19 B cells. The library was made by PCR. Sequenced using an Illumina HiSeq 2500. To normalize quantification of the TCRbeta repertoire, the TCR libraries were built with molecular barcoding that relied on unique molecular identifiers. TCRdb reprocessing: public reads trimmed at Q25 with fastp, clones called with MiXCR, in-frame beta chains kept. Every entry covers one CDR3 protein and lists the most common genes and DNA from its rows. This sample lists fewer than 550,000 distinct CDR3 sequences; around 10% were detected once. The ten largest clones add up to less than 15% of the sample.

Sequenced material: PBMCs, mostly from graft donor cells, taken 180 days after TCRalphabeta/CD19-depleted stem cell transplant. The receptors stem from a female patient under 10 years old who had a stem cell transplant for aplastic anemia, so the T cells may come from the graft donor.

This clonotype was observed many times. The V gene is TRBV9, the J gene TRBJ1-1, with 7 bases that match TRBD1. The germline V gene encodes CDR1 SGDLS and CDR2 YYNGEE. The CDR3 consists of 13 residues. Unmatched junction bases numbered 4, after V lost 4 bases and J lost 4 bases. For the CDR3, the DNA is TGTGCCAGCAGCTTAGGGGGCTCCACTGAAGCTTTCTTT. Amino acids: CASSLGGSTEAFF.

This chain links TRBV12-3 or TRBV12-4 with TRBJ2-3; the D gene is possibly TRBD2 (6 bases). The germline V and J ends were trimmed by 5 bases and 2 bases, with 17 bases remaining between them. This CDR3 is 16 amino acids long. The CDR3 loop is CASSDPLGGTTDTQYF. DNA of the CDR3: TGTGCCAGCAGTGACCCTCTGGGGGGAACCACAGATACGCAGTATTTT.

This chain uses TRBV27 with TRBJ1-3, with unresolved D. Trimming removed 2 bases at V and 2 bases at J, with 4 bases between. Germline lookup yields CDR1 MNHEY and CDR2 SMNVEV (reference sequence). CDR3 length: 13 amino acids. The CDR3, as DNA: TGTGCCAGCAGTTTACTGACTGGAAACACCATATATTTT. This gives the protein CASSLLTGNTIYF.

This chain links TRBV4-3 with TRBJ2-7; 11 bases match TRBD2. The CDR3 covers 16 residues. V lost 4 bases and J lost 5; bases outside the gene matches: 10. In germline, CDR1 is LGHNA, CDR2 YSLEER. CDR3 bases: TGCGCCAGCAGCCGCCCGGTAGCGGGAGGGCCCCACGAGCAGTACGTC. Protein product: CASSRPVAGGPHEQYV.